This entry concerns a single T cell receptor (beta chain). The target of this receptor is not known. Base qualities are not at hand, and no much larger clone is one base apart. This sample is part of a study of shared clonotypes between healthy human individuals (dated by TCRdb to 2018 to 2020). With respect to the entire study: Two women and three men aged 18 to 49 years were included in the cohort. For each donor, CD4 naive and CD4 memory were each given three plates, CD8 naive was given two plates, and CD8 memory was given one plate. Blood TCR repertoires of five healthy adults were deeply sequenced to estimate repertoire size and the extent of clonotype sharing between individuals. To increase sequencing depth and limit assay-specific biases, TCR repertoire library preparation and sequencing were carried out by different laboratories using diverse techniques. Leukapheresis yielded between about 0.9 and 10 billion PBMCs per donor. Summary of the overall study and its limitations: Estimated clonotype richness was generally larger for naive than for memory subsets. Pairwise subsampling indicated that sequencing depth was expected to affect the degree of clonotype sharing among donors. Rarefaction of sorted-subset datasets indicated incomplete sequencing despite the large sequencing depth. Sampling was restricted to blood, and TCR repertoires in tissue are likely to differ from TCR repertoires in blood. Compared with non-shared clonotypes, clonotypes shared by all four sorted-subset donors had higher generation probabilities. Because the study included a small number of donors, the genetic and exposure-history diversity represented was limited. Across a handful of donors, approximately 4.6% of naive CD4, around 3.3% of naive CD8, approximately 2.5% of memory CD4, and roughly 0.4% of memory CD8 clonotypes were shared.

TCR CDR3 regions were amplified from genomic DNA by multiplex PCR using the deep immunoSEQ assay. For each cell subset, the extracted genomic DNA was distributed evenly across all wells of several immunoSEQ 96-well plates, and each plate served as one replicate. Each replicate PCR for sorted subsets received 150 to 250 ng genomic DNA, equal to 28,000 or so T cell genomes. The purified libraries were quantified using a Qubit 3.0 fluorometer, sized with a Bioanalyzer 2100, and then quantified again using the KAPA Library Quantification kit. Each immunoSEQ 96-well plate was sequenced on its own single-read 150-cycle Illumina NextSeq 550 flow cell. Concerning the study's data processing: Because the immunoSEQ output included only junctional sequences and no quality scores, the filtering could not be the same as the filtering used for full-length reads. Sequences were annotated with PyIR, a Python wrapper for IgBLAST v1.9, and V/J genes and CDR3 were assigned using IMGT germline references. Reads with weak V/J assignments (E-value above 1e-6), missing CDR3, stop codons, out-of-frame junctions, or ambiguous translated residues were removed. V3J clonotypes were defined by identical inferred V gene, J gene, and CDR3 amino acid sequence. The percentage overlap between two repertoires was calculated by dividing the number of shared unique clonotypes by the size of the smaller repertoire. Richness of each repertoire was evaluated using RTK rarefaction, the Chao1 estimator, and Recon v2.1 estimates of unobserved clonotypes. OLGA was used to compute generation probabilities for all TCRbeta clonotypes that the gDNA method yielded from a handful of donors. TCRdb holds this immuneACCESS table with in-frame rearrangements only. Some clones are missing; in checked studies, unresolved V genes explain under half, and the rest has no known cause. That table is the source of V, J and clone size, and D and trimming were worked out from the DNA. Here the sample has a few million clones; 95% occur a single time. Roughly 0.13% of the sample belongs to the ten largest clones.

In the germline V gene, CDR1 corresponds to MNHNS and CDR2 to SASEGT. V gives up 3 bases and J gives up 4 bases, and the segment between their germline ends measures 15 bases. From its cysteine to its phenylalanine, the CDR3 spans 15 amino acids. The entry retains the CDR3 DNA only, 45 bases that are in frame from base 1. Healthy HIV-negative adults with no recently reported acute infections or vaccinations were included as donors. All donors were Caucasian adults living in Nashville, Tennessee, USA. CD4+ T cells were enriched through magnetic negative selection, after which naive cells were positively selected on CD45RA and the remaining negative fraction served as the memory subset. Blood was collected by leukapheresis, and PBMCs were isolated by Ficoll-Histopaque density gradient centrifugation and then cryopreserved in liquid nitrogen vapor phase. Purity and quantity of every magnetically sorted T cell population were checked by analytical flow cytometry. Genomic DNA was isolated from each sorted fraction and quantified by UV absorbance on a Nanodrop 2000c.

The chain is assembled from TRBV6-1 and TRBJ1-1; matching of 5 bases hints at TRBD1 as the D gene. The TCR sequence derives from a man aged 18 to 30 in good health. Sequencing input: naive CD4+ T cells sorted from blood. Per the publication, the cell subset or site label means: CD45RA+ positively selected. For the CDR3, the sequence is CASSDRRGVGTEAFF. Here is the DNA: TGTGCCAGCAGTGATCGTCGAGGGGTGGGCACTGAAGCTTTCTTT.